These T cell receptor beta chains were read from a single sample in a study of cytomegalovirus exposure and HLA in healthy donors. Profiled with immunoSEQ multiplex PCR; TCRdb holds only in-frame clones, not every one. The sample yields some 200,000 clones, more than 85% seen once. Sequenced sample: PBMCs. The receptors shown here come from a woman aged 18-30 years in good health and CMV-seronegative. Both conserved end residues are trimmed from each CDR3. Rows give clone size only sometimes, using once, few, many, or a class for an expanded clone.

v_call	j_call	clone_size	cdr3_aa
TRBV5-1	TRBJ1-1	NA	ASSPTRGDRVF
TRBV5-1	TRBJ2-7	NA	ASSSRRSGGLYEQY
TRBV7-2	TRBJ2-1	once	ASSSPKSGTGNNEQF
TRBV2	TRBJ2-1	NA	ASRFRLSGTSGRDSDNEQF
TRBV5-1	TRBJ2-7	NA	ASSPRTSGSYEQY
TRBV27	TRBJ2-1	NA	AIFARTSGGAEVEQF
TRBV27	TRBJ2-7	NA	ASREGTGRSYEQY
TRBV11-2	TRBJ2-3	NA	ASSLESAGGPDTQY
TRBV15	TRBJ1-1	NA	ATSMDKGTEAF
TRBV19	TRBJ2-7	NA	ASSSGTDQYEQY
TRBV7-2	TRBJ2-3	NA	ASSGSYASDTQY
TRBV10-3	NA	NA	AISAGGRIEQY
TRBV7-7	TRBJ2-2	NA	ASKPTDRTGELF
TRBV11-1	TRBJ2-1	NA	ASSPLRENEQF
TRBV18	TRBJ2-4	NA	ASSPDRKSPTDGGAKNIQY
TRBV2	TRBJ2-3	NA	ASKSETSITDTQY
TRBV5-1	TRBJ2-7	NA	ASSLDYFNYEQY
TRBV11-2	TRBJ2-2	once	ASSLVWRPGELF
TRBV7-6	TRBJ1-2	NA	ASSLASGNYGYT
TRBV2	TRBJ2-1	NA	ASESGTDEQF
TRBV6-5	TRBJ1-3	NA	ASTLRQGIGNTIY
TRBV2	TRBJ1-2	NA	ASSKDPGLVLNYGYT